The 30 T cell receptor beta chains presented below share a single source sample, sequenced in a study of Tregs in tolerant kidney transplant recipients. Here immunoSEQ multiplex PCR was the method, and the copy in TCRdb shows in-frame clones only, minus some. The data contain about 240,000 clones, more than 65% of them seen just once; the ten biggest clones take up about 0.68%. Sequenced sample: CD4+ T cells from blood. These receptors were collected from a human donor in good health.

V usage is TRBV7-3 and J usage is TRBJ2-2; tentatively, D is TRBD1 (5 bases). This CDR3 has 16 residues. CDR1 and CDR2 (germline): SGHTA, FQGTGA. Trimming removed 5 bases at V and 3 bases at J, with 16 bases between. The CDR3 loop reads CASSLQGPSYTGELFF. In DNA form, the CDR3 reads TGTGCCAGCAGCCTCCAGGGTCCCAGTTACACCGGGGAGCTGTTTTTT.

This chain links TRBV7-2 with TRBJ1-4; D perhaps matches TRBD1 (5 bases). From germline, CDR1 is SGHTA and CDR2 FQGNSA. There are 17 residues in the CDR3. The V and J ends lost 0 bases and 4 bases respectively, with 15 bases between them. The CDR3 loop is CASSLAPRQSVNEKLFF. CDR3 coding DNA: TGTGCCAGCAGCTTAGCGCCACGACAGAGCGTTAATGAAAAACTGTTTTTT.

The chain is built from TRBV5-1 and TRBJ2-1; no clear D gene. CDR1 is SGHRS and CDR2 is YFSETQ in the germline V gene. The CDR3 length is 16 residues. V lost 4 bases to trimming and J lost 0 bases, with 14 bases between them. The CDR3 sequence: CASSPIPRGSYNEQFF. The CDR3, as DNA: TGCGCCAGCAGCCCCATTCCAAGAGGCTCCTACAATGAGCAGTTCTTC.

The chain has TRBV7-8 and TRBJ2-2, with D perhaps assigned TRBD1 or TRBD2 (6 bases each). Germline lookup yields CDR1 SGHVS and CDR2 FQNEAQ. This CDR3 is built from 15 residues. The ends were cut back, 7 bases at V and 5 bases at J, with 17 bases in the middle. CDR3 nucleotides: TGTGCCAGCACCCCGGCGGGACAAAGAACCGGGGAGCTGTTTTTT. It yields the protein CASTPAGQRTGELFF.

This clone was seen a single time. The gene calls are TRBV5-4 and TRBJ2-7; D is possibly TRBD1 (6 bases). Per germline, CDR1 SGHNT and CDR2 YYREEE (reference sequence). The CDR3 length is 13 residues. V was cut by 4 bases and J by 3 bases, with 11 bases left in between. The CDR3 nucleotides are TGTGCCAGCAGCCCCGGACAGAGCTACGAGCAGTACTTC. Its protein is CASSPGQSYEQYF.

V usage is TRBV27 and J usage is TRBJ2-1; TRBD2 matches 9 bases. This CDR3 contains 19 residues. Germline CDR1 is MNHEY and CDR2 is SMNVEV (reference sequence). The V and J ends lost 8 bases and 8 bases, in that order; junction bases with no gene match: 25. The CDR3 loop reads CASLPQRTSWRGGPDEQFF. CDR3 sequence (DNA): TGTGCCAGCCTTCCTCAGCGGACCTCTTGGCGGGGGGGTCCGGATGAGCAGTTCTTC.

This chain connects TRBV5-6 to TRBJ1-5; D ambiguous. Germline-derived CDR1 and CDR2 are SGHDT and YYEEEE. This CDR3 comprises 15 residues. Trimming stripped 0 bases from V and 3 bases from J, with 10 bases between. The CDR3 DNA sequence: TGTGCCAGCAGCTTGGGTCTCGGGCACAATCAGCCCCAGCATTTT. It translates to CASSLGLGHNQPQHF. The variable domain in full, completed from reference TRBV5-6 and TRBJ1-5, reads DAGVTQSPTHLIKTRGQQVTLRCSPKSGHDTVSWYQQALGQGPQFIFQYYEEEERQRGNFPDRFSGHQFPNYSSELNVNALLLGDSALYLCASSLGLGHNQPQHFGDGTRLSIL.

This rearrangement joins TRBV5-6 to TRBJ2-7, with 9 nucleotides matching TRBD1. V trimming: 4 bases; J trimming: 2 bases; junction bases outside the gene matches: 13. The germline V gene has CDR1 SGHDT and CDR2 YYEEEE. This CDR3 region has 17 residues. In nucleotides, the CDR3 is TGTGCCAGCAGCCGCAAAGTGTGGGACAGGGTCCCCTACGAGCAGTACTTC. Protein sequence: CASSRKVWDRVPYEQYF.

J is TRBJ1-2 and V is TRBV13; D unresolved. Germline V gives CDR1 PRHDT, CDR2 FYEKMQ (reference sequence). The ends were cut back, 1 base at V and 8 bases at J, with 8 bases in the middle. CDR3 length: 12 amino acids. The CDR3 spells CASSLAGGGYTF. For the CDR3, the DNA is TGTGCCAGCAGCTTAGCTGGAGGCGGCTACACCTTC. Full variable domain (rest looked up from reference TRBV13 and TRBJ1-2): AAGVIQSPRHLIKEKRETATLKCYPIPRHDTVYWYQQGPGQDPQFLISFYEKMQSDKGSIPDRFSAQQFSDYHSELNMSSLELGDSALYFCASSLAGGGYTFGSGTRLTVV.

The chain has TRBV19 and TRBJ2-5, with D unclear. Trimming removed 3 bases at V and 5 bases at J, with 4 bases between. CDR3 length: 11 amino acids. CDR1 LNHDA and CDR2 SQIVND come from the germline V gene (reference sequence). The CDR3 region has the DNA TGTGCCAGTAGTATGAGGGAGACCCAGTACTTC. Its protein product is CASSMRETQYF.

This chain links TRBV12-5 with TRBJ1-3; possible D gene TRBD1, 5 bases. The CDR3 runs to 16 residues. V lost 2 bases and J lost 0, with 11 bases in between. Germline lookup yields CDR1 LGHNT and CDR2 FRNRAP. CDR3 DNA sequence: TGTGCTAGTGGTTTGAGTAGGGGCTCCTCTGGAAACACCATATATTTT. Encoded protein: CASGLSRGSSGNTIYF.

J is TRBJ1-1 and V is TRBV29-1; D may be TRBD1 (5 bases). Looked up from germline, CDR1 is SQVTM and CDR2 is ANQGSEA. The CDR3 is 14 amino acids. Trimming shortened V by 1 base and J by 11 bases, and 20 bases separated the two germline ends. CDR3 nucleotide sequence: TGCAGCGTTGAAGGGAGGGGATCTATCAGCGGCGCTTTCTTT. The encoded protein is CSVEGRGSISGAFF.

In this sample, this clone turned up once. The chain combines TRBV6-5 with TRBJ1-1, with 10 bases fitting TRBD1. The CDR3 sequence is 15 residues long. With V trimmed by 6 bases and J by 11 bases, 15 bases remained unmatched. Germline V gives CDR1 MNHEY, CDR2 SVGAGI. The CDR3 DNA is TGTGCCAGCAGGGCAACCCCGGGACAGGGGAGAATGGCTTTCTTT. Protein sequence: CASRATPGQGRMAFF.

The chain employs TRBV6-5 and TRBJ1-2; the D gene is possibly TRBD1 (6 bases). This CDR3 comprises 14 residues. V lost 6 bases, J lost 2 bases, and 13 bases lay in between. CDR1 MNHEY and CDR2 SVGAGI come from the germline V gene. The CDR3 loop is CASSMTGQNYGYTF. The CDR3 nucleotides are TGTGCCAGCAGCATGACAGGCCAGAACTATGGCTACACCTTC.

The rearrangement joins TRBV6-5 to TRBJ2-3; D gene unclear. This CDR3 is 15 amino acids long. Germline V gives CDR1 MNHEY, CDR2 SVGAGI. V was shortened by 4 bases and J by 0 bases, with 11 bases between the two germline ends. CDR3 in amino acids: CASSFRRKSTDTQYF. Written as DNA, the CDR3 is TGTGCCAGCAGTTTCAGACGGAAAAGCACAGATACGCAGTATTTT.

The chain is built from TRBV30 and TRBJ1-5; no definite D call. Germline assignment: CDR1 GTSNPN and CDR2 SVGIG (reference sequence). The CDR3 length is 13 residues. V was shortened by 5 bases and J by 3 bases, with 11 bases between the two germline ends. CDR3 DNA sequence: TGTGCCTGGTCCCTAACGGCCAATCAGCCCCAGCATTTT. Protein product: CAWSLTANQPQHF. The whole variable domain, filled in from reference TRBV30 and TRBJ1-5, reads SQTIHQWPATLVQPVGSPLSLECTVEGTSNPNLYWYRQAAGRGLQLLFYSVGIGQISSEVPQNLSASRPQDRQFILSSKKLLLSDSGFYLCAWSLTANQPQHFGDGTRLSIL.

Regarding this clone: This specimen includes other DNA sequences encoding the same CDR3. This rearrangement joins TRBV10-3 to TRBJ2-2; a weak D match, TRBD1 (6 bases). V was shortened by 0 bases and J by 3 bases, with 8 bases between the two germline ends. The CDR3 runs 15 residues. Germline CDR1 reads ENHRY; CDR2 reads SYGVKD. The CDR3 DNA sequence: TGTGCCATCAGTGAGTCCAGGGGAGACACCGGGGAGCTGTTTTTT. It translates to CAISESRGDTGELFF.

This clone occurred once. The chain is built from TRBV9 and TRBJ2-5, with D maybe TRBD1 (5 bases). The J call is doubtful: the DNA matches TRBJ2-7 better. From germline, CDR1 is SGDLS and CDR2 YYNGEE. CDR3 size: 19 residues. CDR3 loop: CASSFLQGSKSLTLSEQYF. Here the CDR3 DNA reads TGTGCCAGCAGCTTCCTTCAGGGTTCTAAGAGCCTTACGCTTAGCGAGCAGTACTTC.

The chain carries TRBV14 and TRBJ1-1; D not resolved. Germline V gene lookup returns CDR1 SGHDN and CDR2 FVKESK. The CDR3 consists of 13 residues. Trimming stripped 4 bases from V and 0 bases from J, with 6 bases between. CDR3 protein: CASSRRMNTEAFF. The CDR3 DNA reads TGTGCCAGCAGCCGGAGGATGAACACTGAAGCTTTCTTT.

V and J are TRBV7-2 and TRBJ2-3, with D perhaps matching TRBD1 (7 bases). The ends were cut back, 2 bases at V and 0 bases at J, with 18 bases in the middle. Looked up from germline, CDR1 is SGHTA and CDR2 is FQGNSA. This CDR3 has 18 residues. The CDR3 DNA reads TGTGCCAGCAGCTTAACCGGAGGGGGCTATCCAAGCACAGATACGCAGTATTTT. As protein: CASSLTGGGYPSTDTQYF.

This clone came up once. V gene TRBV18 combines with J gene TRBJ2-5; TRBD2 aligns across 14 bases. The DNA end favors TRBJ2-7, so the J call may be wrong. Germline loops: CDR1 KGHSH, CDR2 LQKENI. The CDR3 totals 16 residues. CDR3 protein: CASSPPDGLAGGEQYF. The CDR3, as DNA: TGTGCCAGCTCACCACCGGACGGACTAGCGGGGGGCGAGCAGTACTTC.

The chain is built from TRBV6-4 and TRBJ1-1, with 10 bases that match TRBD1. Losses at the gene ends were 6 bases for V and 0 bases for J; bases not matched to a gene: 1. Per the germline V gene, CDR1 is MRHNA and CDR2 is SNTAGT. The length of the CDR3 is 14 residues. CDR3 region: CASRDRGMNTEAFF. The CDR3 nucleotides read TGTGCCAGCAGGGACAGGGGGATGAACACTGAAGCTTTCTTT.

This chain connects TRBV6-4 to TRBJ1-5; 7 bases align to TRBD1. This CDR3 comprises 18 residues. Trimming at V came to 4 bases and at J to 0 bases, leaving 12 bases not matched to a gene. Germline V gives CDR1 MRHNA, CDR2 SNTAGT. The CDR3, as DNA: TGTGCCAGCAGTGGCGCACAGACAGGGTTTTATAGCAATCAGCCCCAGCATTTT. As protein: CASSGAQTGFYSNQPQHF.

The chain has TRBV19 and TRBJ2-2; no definite D call. CDR1 is LNHDA, CDR2 SQIVND, per germline (reference sequence). V was pared by 0 bases and J by 8 bases, with 19 bases between. This CDR3 region has 17 residues. CDR3 in DNA: TGTGCCAGTAGTATAGATACGTGGCAGCTTGTTAGTGGGGAGCTGTTTTTT. It is translated as CASSIDTWQLVSGELFF.

CDR3 in DNA: TGTGCCAGCTCACCATACAAGCAAGAGACCCAGTACTTC. Encoded protein: CASSPYKQETQYF. The rearrangement links TRBV18 to TRBJ2-5; D call uncertain. Germline CDR1 and CDR2: KGHSH and LQKENI. The CDR3 runs 13 residues. V was trimmed by 2 bases and J by 2 bases, leaving 6 bases between them.

This clone was counted only a few times. The V and J genes are TRBV5-1 and TRBJ1-5, with D possibly being TRBD1 (6 bases). CDR3 length: 15 residues. V lost 4 bases to trimming and J lost 0 bases, with 11 bases between them. The germline gives CDR1 SGHRS, CDR2 YFSETQ. The CDR3 protein is CASSPGQYSNQPQHF. The CDR3 DNA sequence: TGCGCCAGCAGCCCCGGACAGTATAGCAATCAGCCCCAGCATTTT.

V usage is TRBV6-1 and J usage is TRBJ1-3; D is ambiguous. Germline loops: CDR1 MNHNS, CDR2 SASEGT. Trimming stripped 2 bases from V and 0 bases from J, with 8 bases between. The CDR3 runs 15 residues. The CDR3 here is CASSEYQSSGNTIYF. As DNA, the CDR3 is TGTGCCAGCAGTGAATATCAGAGCTCTGGAAACACCATATATTTT.

The chain uses TRBV25-1 and TRBJ1-1; a weak D match, TRBD1 (6 bases). CDR3 size: 15 residues. The germline V and J ends were trimmed by 1 base and 1 base, with 10 bases remaining between them. Germline loops: CDR1 MGHDK, CDR2 SYGVNS. The CDR3, as DNA: TGTGCCAGCAGTGAATTTATAGGGGGGAACACTGAAGCTTTCTTT. Protein sequence: CASSEFIGGNTEAFF.

This clone was counted once. V usage is TRBV18 and J usage is TRBJ2-1, with 9 bases that match TRBD2. V gave up 1 base and J gave up 7 bases; unmatched junction bases: 8. The germline CDR1 and CDR2 sequences are KGHSH and LQKENI. This CDR3 has 16 amino acids. CDR3 DNA: TGTGCCAGCTCACCACGGCCTAGCGGGACGGCGAATGAGCAGTTCTTC. It specifies CASSPRPSGTANEQFF.

The chain employs TRBV10-1 and TRBJ2-7, with TRBD1 identical over 7 bases. The V gene's germline CDR1 is WNHNN and CDR2 SYGVQD (reference sequence). J lost 0 bases, V lost 4 bases, and 3 bases had no gene match. The CDR3 covers 14 residues. The CDR3 here is CASSAGTASYEQYF. The CDR3 DNA reads as TGCGCCAGCAGTGCCGGGACAGCCTCCTACGAGCAGTACTTC.